This passage covers 22 T cell receptor beta chains from one sample sequenced in a study of blood T cell repertoires in COVID-19 (dated by TCRdb to about 2020). The library was produced with the immunoSEQ multiplex PCR assay. Held by TCRdb, this immuneACCESS table contains in-frame sequences only and omits some clones. Under half of the omission traces to an unresolved V gene where checked; the cause of the rest is unknown. The sample includes 150,000 to 200,000 clones, with approximately 88% observed a single time. Of the sample, around 5% is held by the ten largest clones. Sequenced sample: PBMCs or T cells enriched from blood (not recorded which). These receptors came from a man in his 70s who had been exposed to COVID-19.

The J gene is TRBJ2-7, the V gene TRBV3-1 (or the pseudogene TRBV3-2), with 8 nucleotides matching TRBD1. There are 14 residues in the CDR3. Unmatched junction bases numbered 7, after V lost 3 bases and J lost 6 bases. Germline values: CDR1 LGHDT, CDR2 YNNKEL (reference sequence). CDR3 in amino acids: CASSQTSTGVEQYF. In nucleotides, the CDR3 is TGTGCCAGCAGCCAGACCTCGACAGGGGTCGAGCAGTACTTC.

The J gene is TRBJ2-7, the V gene TRBV19, with a weak D call TRBD1 (6 bases). CDR1 and CDR2 from the germline V gene are LNHDA and SQIVND (reference sequence). V gave up 2 bases and J gave up 4 bases, with 12 bases separating them. The CDR3 contains 14 residues. The CDR3 loop is CASSITGMRYEQYF. The CDR3 DNA follows: TGTGCCAGTAGTATAACAGGGATGAGGTACGAGCAGTACTTC.

This clone was found once. The chain carries TRBV2 and TRBJ1-2; D gene ambiguous. The V gene's germline CDR1 is SNHLY and CDR2 FYNNEI. The CDR3 sequence is 13 residues long. The V and J ends lost 5 bases and 10 bases respectively, with 17 bases between them. The CDR3 loop is CASSTHQQTDYTF. CDR3 nucleotides: TGTGCCAGCAGTACCCATCAACAGACCGACTACACCTTC.

The CDR3 coding sequence is TGCGCCAGCAGCCAAGATTCTTTCGGAGGCTCCGAGCAGTACTTC. Its translation is CASSQDSFGGSEQYF. The rearrangement joins TRBV4-3 to TRBJ2-7, with a weak D call TRBD2 (5 bases). V lost 0 bases and J lost 6, with 15 bases in between. The CDR3 consists of 15 residues. Germline assignment: CDR1 LGHNA and CDR2 YSLEER.

The V and J genes are TRBV5-1 and TRBJ2-1, with 11 bases identical to TRBD2. The junction had 22 bases not matched to a gene; V was cut back by 1 base and J by 7 bases. The germline V gene encodes CDR1 SGHRS and CDR2 YFSETQ. The CDR3 spans 21 residues. DNA of the CDR3: TGCGCCAGCAGCTTGAACCGGGTTAGCGGGAGGGGGAAGGATAGAAGAAATGAGCAGTTCTTC. Amino acids: CASSLNRVSGRGKDRRNEQFF.

The CDR3 sequence: CASSAPTGLDSPLHF. The CDR3 bases are TGTGCCAGCAGCGCTCCGACAGGGTTAGATTCACCCCTCCACTTT. The V call is TRBV2, the J call TRBJ1-6; 7 bases line up with TRBD1. CDR1 is SNHLY, CDR2 FYNNEI, per germline. V was clipped by 6 bases and J by 8 bases; unmatched bases: 10. The CDR3 spans 15 residues.

The rearrangement uses TRBV18 and TRBJ2-2; no definite D call. The ends were cut back, 3 bases at V and 6 bases at J, with 14 bases in the middle. CDR1 KGHSH and CDR2 LQKENI come from the germline V gene. The CDR3 loop spans 15 amino acids. The CDR3 DNA reads TGTGCCAGCTCACCCCGAGGTGCTATCTCCGGGGAGCTGTTTTTT. Its translation: CASSPRGAISGELFF.

V and J are TRBV10-3 and TRBJ1-6; D not resolved. The length of the CDR3 is 14 residues. The germline gives CDR1 ENHRY, CDR2 SYGVKD. The V and J ends lost 2 bases and 5 bases respectively, with 7 bases between them. CDR3 sequence: CAISEELNNSPLHF. The CDR3 DNA reads TGTGCCATCAGTGAGGAGCTGAATAATTCACCCCTCCACTTT.

In this sample, this clone turned up a few times. The rearrangement uses TRBV4-2 and TRBJ2-2, with 9 bases fitting TRBD1. The length of the CDR3 is 14 residues. The trim removed 7 bases at V and 5 bases at J, leaving 5 bases unmatched. CDR1 is LGHNA and CDR2 is YNFKEQ in the germline V gene. This chain's CDR3 is CASTRQGETGELFF. For the CDR3, the DNA is TGTGCCAGCACAAGACAGGGGGAAACCGGGGAGCTGTTTTTT.

The CDR3 region is CASRQGLNTEAFF. For the CDR3, the DNA is TGTGCCAGCAGACAGGGCCTTAACACTGAAGCTTTCTTT. The chain combines TRBV14 with TRBJ1-1; possibly TRBD1 for D (6 bases). Germline V gene sequence: CDR1 SGHDN, CDR2 FVKESK. The V end lost 6 bases, the J end lost 2 bases, and 10 bases lay between the germline ends. The CDR3 runs to 13 residues.

The chain employs TRBV5-5 and TRBJ1-3; no reliable D call. The V end lost 2 bases, the J end lost 4 bases, and 4 bases lay between the germline ends. Germline V gene data show CDR1 as SGHKS and CDR2 as YYEKEE (reference sequence). CDR3 length: 12 residues. CDR3 coding DNA: TGTGCCAGCAGCTTTGAGGGAAACACCATATATTTT. Translated, it gives CASSFEGNTIYF.

CDR3 sequence (DNA): TGTGCCAGCAGCCTAACAGGGGCCTACGAGCAGTACTTC. Translating gives CASSLTGAYEQYF. J is TRBJ2-7 and V is TRBV14, with 7 bases matching TRBD1. Trimming at V came to 4 bases and at J to 2 bases, leaving 2 bases not matched to a gene. CDR3 length: 13 amino acids. Per the germline V gene, CDR1 is SGHDN and CDR2 is FVKESK.

V gene TRBV6-5 combines with J gene TRBJ1-1, with unresolved D. Germline V gene data show CDR1 as MNHEY and CDR2 as SVGAGI. Trimming pared 6 bases from V and 4 bases from J, leaving 15 bases between. This CDR3 is 14 amino acids long. CDR3 bases: TGTGCCAGCAGAACGGTGGGCGCGAGCACTGAAGCTTTCTTT. Translating gives CASRTVGASTEAFF.

The chain is built from TRBV12-3 or TRBV12-4 and TRBJ1-2; possibly TRBD1 for D (6 bases). V lost 6 bases, J lost 4 bases, and 12 bases lay in between. CDR3 length: 13 amino acids. CDR3 nucleotide sequence: TGTGCCAGCAGCATACAGGGTATCTATGGCTACACCTTC. Protein product: CASSIQGIYGYTF.

The genes are TRBV6-2 or TRBV6-3 and TRBJ2-3; no definite D call. CDR3 length equals 15 residues. In germline, CDR1 is MNHEY, CDR2 SVGEGT. Trimming shortened V by 5 bases and J by 3 bases, and 15 bases separated the two germline ends. CDR3 sequence reads: CASSPSPALTDTQYF. Written as DNA, the CDR3 is TGTGCCAGCAGTCCCTCTCCCGCCCTAACAGATACGCAGTATTTT.

The chain joins TRBV5-4 to TRBJ1-2; 7 nucleotides line up with TRBD1. V trimming: 6 bases; J trimming: 8 bases; junction bases outside the gene matches: 13. The CDR3 spans 14 residues. Germline V gives CDR1 SGHNT, CDR2 YYREEE (reference sequence). This CDR3 is CASTQYSGQYGYTF. DNA for the CDR3: TGTGCCAGCACCCAATATTCGGGACAGTACGGCTACACCTTC. The full variable domain, with the rest looked up from reference TRBV5-4 and TRBJ1-2, is ETGVTQSPTHLIKTRGQQVTLRCSSQSGHNTVSWYQQALGQGPQFIFQYYREEENGRGNFPPRFSGLQFPNYSSELNVNALELDDSALYLCASTQYSGQYGYTFGSGTRLTVV.

The chain links TRBV6-5 to TRBJ1-6; D unresolved. CDR3 size: 14 residues. The V end lost 5 bases, the J end lost 7 bases, and 12 bases lay between the germline ends. The germline CDR1 and CDR2 sequences are MNHEY and SVGAGI. CDR3 in amino acids: CASSIAGPNSPLHF. The CDR3 DNA reads as TGTGCCAGCAGTATCGCAGGTCCAAATTCACCCCTCCACTTT.

V usage is TRBV2 and J usage is TRBJ1-6; tentatively, D is TRBD1 (5 bases). Germline V gene lookup returns CDR1 SNHLY and CDR2 FYNNEI. Trimming stripped 7 bases from V and 4 bases from J, with 14 bases between. The CDR3 totals 15 residues. The CDR3 DNA reads as TGTGCCAGCACCGAGACAGATTTTTATAATTCACCCCTCCACTTT. This translates into CASTETDFYNSPLHF.

The J gene is TRBJ1-5, the V gene TRBV28; TRBD1 agrees at 8 bases. Germline assignment: CDR1 MDHEN and CDR2 SYDVKM. J lost 1 base, V lost 8 bases, and 7 bases had no gene match. The length of the CDR3 is 15 residues. In DNA, the CDR3 is TGTGCCAGCGTCTCCGGGACAGGCAGCAATCAGCCCCAGCATTTT. As protein: CASVSGTGSNQPQHF.

This chain joins TRBV5-1 and TRBJ1-2; possible D gene TRBD1, 6 bases. Germline lookup yields CDR1 SGHRS and CDR2 YFSETQ. The CDR3 totals 13 residues. V lost 3 bases and J lost 7, with 13 bases in between. Written as DNA, the CDR3 is TGCGCCAGCAGCTGGGGGCAGGGAGTTGGCTACACCTTC. It translates to CASSWGQGVGYTF.

The chain carries TRBV18 and TRBJ2-3; TRBD1 agrees at 8 bases. Per germline, CDR1 KGHSH and CDR2 LQKENI. This CDR3 has 16 residues. V was clipped by 6 bases and J by 3 bases; unmatched bases: 11. The CDR3 region has the DNA TGTGCCAGCTCCCTACAAGGGGACAGGCGGACAGATACGCAGTATTTT. Translation: CASSLQGDRRTDTQYF.

The chain recombines TRBV7-2 with TRBJ1-3, with TRBD1 matching 8 bases. This CDR3 has 15 residues. CDR1 is SGHTA and CDR2 is FQGNSA in the germline V gene. V dropped 1 base and J dropped 2; count of bases not matched to a gene: 1. The CDR3 is CASSLDRGTGNTIYF. The CDR3, as DNA: TGTGCCAGCAGCTTAGACAGGGGGACTGGAAACACCATATATTTT.